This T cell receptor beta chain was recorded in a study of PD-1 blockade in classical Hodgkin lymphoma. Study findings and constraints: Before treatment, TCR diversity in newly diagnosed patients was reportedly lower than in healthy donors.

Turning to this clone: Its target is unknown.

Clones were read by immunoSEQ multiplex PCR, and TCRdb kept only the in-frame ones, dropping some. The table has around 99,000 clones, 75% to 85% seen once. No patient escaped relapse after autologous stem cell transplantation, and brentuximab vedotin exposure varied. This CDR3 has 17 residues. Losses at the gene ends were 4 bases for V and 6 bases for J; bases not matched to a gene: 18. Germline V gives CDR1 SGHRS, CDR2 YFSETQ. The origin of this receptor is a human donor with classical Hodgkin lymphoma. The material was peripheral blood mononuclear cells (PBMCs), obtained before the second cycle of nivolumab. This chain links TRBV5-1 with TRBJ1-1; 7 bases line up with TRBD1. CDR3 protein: CASSHNVGTVIGAEAFF. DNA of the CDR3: TGCGCCAGCAGCCATAACGTCGGGACAGTCATAGGGGCTGAAGCTTTCTTT.